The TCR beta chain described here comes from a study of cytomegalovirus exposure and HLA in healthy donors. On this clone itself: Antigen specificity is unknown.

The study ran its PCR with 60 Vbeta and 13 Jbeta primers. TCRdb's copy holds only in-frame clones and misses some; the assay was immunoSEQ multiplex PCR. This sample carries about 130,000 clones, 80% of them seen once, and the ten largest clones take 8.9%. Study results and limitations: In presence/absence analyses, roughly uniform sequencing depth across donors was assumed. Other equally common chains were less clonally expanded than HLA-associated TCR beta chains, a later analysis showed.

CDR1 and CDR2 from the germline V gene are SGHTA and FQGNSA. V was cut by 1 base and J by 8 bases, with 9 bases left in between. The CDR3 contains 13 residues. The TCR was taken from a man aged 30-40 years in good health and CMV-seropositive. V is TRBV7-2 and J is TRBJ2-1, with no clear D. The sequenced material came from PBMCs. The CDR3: CASSLGPRDEQFF. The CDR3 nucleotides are TGTGCCAGCAGCTTAGGACCCCGGGATGAGCAGTTCTTC.